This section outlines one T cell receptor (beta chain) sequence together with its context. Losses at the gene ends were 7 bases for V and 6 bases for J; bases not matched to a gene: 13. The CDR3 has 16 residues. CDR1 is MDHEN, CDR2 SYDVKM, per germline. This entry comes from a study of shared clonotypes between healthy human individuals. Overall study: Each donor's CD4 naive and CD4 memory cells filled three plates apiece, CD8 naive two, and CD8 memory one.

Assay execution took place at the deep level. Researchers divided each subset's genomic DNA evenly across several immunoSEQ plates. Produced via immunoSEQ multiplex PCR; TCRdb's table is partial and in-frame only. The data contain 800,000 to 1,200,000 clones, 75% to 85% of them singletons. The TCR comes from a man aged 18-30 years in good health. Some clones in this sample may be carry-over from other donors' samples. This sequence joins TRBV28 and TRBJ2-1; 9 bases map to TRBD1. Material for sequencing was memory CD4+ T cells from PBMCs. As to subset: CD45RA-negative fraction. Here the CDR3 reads CASIPSTGTGFNEQFF. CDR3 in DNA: TGTGCCAGCATCCCCTCTACCGGGACAGGGTTCAATGAGCAGTTCTTC.